This T cell receptor beta chain was retrieved from a study of Ad26.COV2.S vaccination and SARS-CoV-2 variants (dated by TCRdb to about 2021). The study in broad terms: Vaccine-arm donors were drawn from COV1001, a multicentre, randomized, double-blind, placebo-controlled phase I-IIa trial of Ad26.COV2.S in healthy adults. TCRbeta repertoire sequencing served as the tool for gauging how specific and how broad the SARS-CoV-2-reactive T cell receptors were following Ad26.COV2.S vaccination. Ad26.COV2.S was administered intramuscularly at a dose of 5x10^10 or 1x10^11 viral particles, either as one shot or as two shots given 56 days apart. Blinding of investigators to trial group allocation was maintained during experiments and outcome assessment. The TCR-sequenced set comprised around 30 samples: some 20 Ad26.COV2.S vaccine recipients, 5 placebo recipients and 8 SARS-CoV-2 convalescent individuals. Trial participants were randomized into five groups of five, in which low-dose or high-dose Ad26.COV2.S was given once or twice, or placebo was given on both occasions. General findings and caveats noted by the study authors: After vaccination, spike-specific CD8+ and CD4+ T cell responses were reported to show substantial breadth. Vaccine and placebo recipients had comparable non-spike TCR breadth, which fits with the vaccine containing only spike. The authors noted that the TCR breadth and depth analyses may have underestimated total T cell responses. Spike-specific TCR breadth was higher in Ad26.COV2.S recipients than in placebo recipients (P = 0.0014). The study was not powered for comparison of responses between vaccine doses or regimens.

V lost 7 bases and J lost 3 bases; the stretch between them is 18 bases long. Reading the germline V gene gives CDR1 MNHEY and CDR2 SVGAGI. The CDR3, cysteine through phenylalanine, is 15 amino acids long. Solely the CDR3 DNA is kept, with 45 bases framed from the first base. A word on this clone: The antigen it binds to is not known. Base qualities are not provided; no much larger clone lies one nucleotide away.

The immunoSEQ Assay was used to sequence TCRbeta CDR3 regions. After extraction, genomic DNA underwent amplification by bias-controlled multiplex PCR, followed by high-throughput sequencing. Turning to the authors' computational methods: To quantify the absolute abundance of each unique TCRbeta CDR3 region, sequences were collapsed and filtered. Usable DNA was measured by amplifying reference genes present in all nucleated cells, and TCRbeta template counts were normalized to that usable DNA to estimate T cell fraction. Repertoire TCRs were annotated as SARS-CoV-2-specific when V gene, CDR3 amino acid sequence and J gene were exactly matched to a known reactive TCR set. The reference SARS-CoV-2 TCR set was derived from MIRA and filtered for enrichment in COVID-19-positive ImmuneCODE repertoires, a step that removed public or cross-reactive TCRs. Using the MIRA antigens, annotated TCRs were further analysed by specific ORF or by position within an ORF. Breadth was defined as the number of annotated unique rearrangements divided by the total number of unique productive rearrangements, and depth was defined as the summed frequency of the annotated unique rearrangements. Two-sided Wilcoxon rank-sum tests were applied when comparing TCR breadth between groups. The source is immuneACCESS, and TCRdb retained only in-frame sequences with V and J called. Part of the clones is not carried over; for the studies checked, unresolved V genes explain less than half of this, and the remainder is unexplained. That table gives V, J and clone size, and the DNA gave D and trimming. The sample table lists roughly 350,000 clones, 75% to 90% of them with a count of one. About 11% of the sample belongs to the ten largest clones.

Explained via the paper, the treatment or condition label denotes: some 20 received Ad26.COV2.S at low or high dose, single or two shots; 5 received placebo; per-sample allocation not given. For vaccine and placebo recipients, the sequenced repertoires came from samples collected on day 63 after the first injection. In Cohort 1b, about 27 adults aged 18-55 years were enrolled at a single site in Boston, USA, between 29 July and 7 August 2020. Ad26.COV2.S consisted of a replication-incompetent adenovirus type 26 vector by which a prefusion-stabilized SARS-CoV-2 spike protein from the original Wuhan strain was expressed.

The material was peripheral blood, obtained in a trial of Ad26.COV2.S vaccine versus placebo. The TCR originated in a person between 18 and 65 years old who received the Ad26.COV2.S COVID-19 vaccine or a placebo. Recombination joined TRBV6-5 with TRBJ1-2, and perhaps TRBD1 as D gene, on 6 matching bases. The CDR3 protein: CASTLGGPPDYGYTF. At the DNA level, the sequence is TGTGCCAGCACCTTGGGGGGGCCGCCGGACTATGGCTACACCTTC.